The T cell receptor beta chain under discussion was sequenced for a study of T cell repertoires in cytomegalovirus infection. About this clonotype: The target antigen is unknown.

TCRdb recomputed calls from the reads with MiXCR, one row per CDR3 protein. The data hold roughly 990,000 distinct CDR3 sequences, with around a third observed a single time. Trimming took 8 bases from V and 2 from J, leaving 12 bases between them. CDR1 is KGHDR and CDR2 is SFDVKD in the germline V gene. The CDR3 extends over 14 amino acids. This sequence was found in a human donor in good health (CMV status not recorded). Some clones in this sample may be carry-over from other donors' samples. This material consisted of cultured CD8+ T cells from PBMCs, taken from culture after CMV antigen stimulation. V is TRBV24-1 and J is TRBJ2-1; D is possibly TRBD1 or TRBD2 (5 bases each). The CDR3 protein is CATTRGDPYNEQFF. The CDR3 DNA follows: TGTGCCACCACCCGGGGCGACCCCTACAATGAGCAGTTCTTC.